The 5 T cell receptor beta chains reported below all come from one sample, sequenced in a study of cytomegalovirus exposure and HLA in healthy donors. The PCR contained 60 Vbeta and 13 Jbeta primers. TCRdb's copy holds only in-frame clones and misses some; the assay was immunoSEQ multiplex PCR. Seen here are 100,000 to 150,000 clones, approximately 17% observed once, and the top ten hold approximately 2.6%. Sequencing input: PBMCs. Receptors originate from a female donor in good health and CMV-seropositive.

This clone was detected only a few times. This rearrangement joins TRBV6-5 to TRBJ2-7, with D maybe TRBD1 (6 bases). The V and J ends lost 0 bases and 6 bases respectively, with 9 bases between them. The CDR3 extends over 13 amino acids. Germline V gives CDR1 MNHEY, CDR2 SVGAGI. CDR3 protein: CASSYSQGREQYF. The CDR3 DNA reads as TGTGCCAGCAGTTACTCACAGGGTCGCGAGCAGTACTTC.

A few counts support this clone. CDR3 sequence: CASSSLRVSYEQYF. CDR3 coding DNA: TGTGCCAGCAGTTCGCTTCGAGTCTCCTACGAGCAGTACTTC. The chain links TRBV27 to TRBJ2-7; D unclear. CDR1 and CDR2 from the germline V gene are MNHEY and SMNVEV (reference sequence). The CDR3 extends over 14 amino acids. V was trimmed by 4 bases and J by 0 bases, leaving 10 bases between them.

The chain joins TRBV4-3 to TRBJ2-3; the D gene is possibly TRBD2 (6 bases). The CDR3 runs 16 residues. V was clipped by 2 bases and J by 4 bases, with 16 bases between them. The V gene's germline CDR1 is LGHNA and CDR2 YSLEER. CDR3 region: CASSQSGDFGADTQYF. The CDR3 region has the DNA TGCGCCAGCAGCCAATCCGGGGACTTTGGGGCAGATACGCAGTATTTT.

This clone has only a few counts. V and J are TRBV5-1 and TRBJ2-2, with TRBD2 as a possible D gene (6 bases). The CDR3 is 15 amino acids. Germline CDR1 SGHRS, CDR2 YFSETQ. V was trimmed by 3 bases and J by 4 bases, leaving 13 bases between them. CDR3 loop: CASSSGAGSTGELFF. The CDR3 region has the DNA TGCGCCAGCAGCTCGGGCGCGGGGAGCACCGGGGAGCTGTTTTTT. The whole variable domain, filled in from reference TRBV5-1 and TRBJ2-2, reads KAGVTQTPRYLIKTRGQQVTLSCSPISGHRSVSWYQQTPGQGLQFLFEYFSETQRNKGNFPGRFSGRQFSNSRSEMNVSTLELGDSALYLCASSSGAGSTGELFFGEGSRLTVL.

The chain carries TRBV27 and TRBJ2-7, with 11 bases matching TRBD1. The CDR3 spans 14 residues. J lost 2 bases, V lost 6 bases, and 3 bases had no gene match. The V gene's germline CDR1 is MNHEY and CDR2 SMNVEV (reference sequence). CDR3 sequence: CASSQGQGAYEQYF. The CDR3 DNA reads as TGTGCCAGCAGCCAGGGACAGGGGGCCTACGAGCAGTACTTC.